These 13 T cell receptor beta chains were all obtained from the same sample, sequenced in a study of cytomegalovirus exposure and HLA in healthy donors (dated by TCRdb to 2016 to 2017). The method behind the library was the immunoSEQ multiplex PCR assay. The multiplex PCR relied on a mix of 60 forward primers for TCR Vbeta segments and 13 reverse primers for TCR Jbeta segments. TCRdb re-hosts the immuneACCESS table, in-frame sequences only. Its copies lack some clones; in the studies checked, an unresolved V gene accounts for under half of them, and the cause for the rest is not known. The sample table contains about 130,000 clones; only one count was recorded for around 75% of them. Roughly 6.6% of the sample belongs to the ten largest clones. The sample consisted of PBMCs. The origin of the receptors is a man aged 25-45 years in good health and CMV-seronegative.

This chain links TRBV6-5 with TRBJ1-2, with TRBD1 matching 9 bases. Looked up from germline, CDR1 is MNHEY and CDR2 is SVGAGI. The CDR3 is 13 amino acids. V lost 5 bases to trimming and J lost 8 bases; unmatched junction nucleotides: 6. The CDR3 loop reads CASSGQGPGGYTF. The CDR3 DNA is TGTGCCAGCAGTGGACAGGGGCCAGGAGGCTACACCTTC.

This clone came up once. The chain recombines TRBV2 with TRBJ1-1; no definite D call. The CDR3 is 15 amino acids. The germline V and J ends were trimmed by 7 bases and 5 bases, with 20 bases remaining between them. CDR1 and CDR2 (germline): SNHLY, FYNNEI. The CDR3 is CASIGRGGSYTEAFF. In nucleotides, the CDR3 is TGTGCCAGCATTGGCCGGGGTGGGTCATATACTGAAGCTTTCTTT.

This chain uses TRBV5-6 with TRBJ1-4; D unclear. Trimming left V 0 bases short and J 4 bases short, with 7 bases between. The CDR3 sequence is 14 residues long. The germline gives CDR1 SGHDT, CDR2 YYEEEE. The CDR3 loop is CASSLVGFNEKLFF. The CDR3, as DNA: TGTGCCAGCAGCTTGGTTGGCTTTAATGAAAAACTGTTTTTT.

This clone showed up just a few times. The rearrangement joins TRBV4-2 to TRBJ2-1; D gene unclear. Per germline, CDR1 LGHNA and CDR2 YNFKEQ. The V end lost 0 bases, the J end lost 10 bases, and 13 bases lay between the germline ends. The CDR3 spans 14 residues. CDR3 in amino acids: CASSQDPTYGEQFF. Written as DNA, the CDR3 is TGTGCCAGCAGCCAAGATCCGACTTATGGGGAGCAGTTCTTC.

This chain links TRBV5-1 with TRBJ1-1; D ambiguous. V lost 0 bases and J 5 bases, leaving 11 bases between the germline ends. Germline lookup yields CDR1 SGHRS and CDR2 YFSETQ. The CDR3 is made up of 14 amino acids. CDR3 protein: CASSLVMAGTEAFF. The CDR3 nucleotides are TGCGCCAGCAGCTTGGTGATGGCGGGGACTGAAGCTTTCTTT.

The chain combines TRBV11-2 with TRBJ1-1; D not certain. The germline gives CDR1 SGHAT, CDR2 FQNNGV. The CDR3 has 15 amino acids. Trimming removed 4 bases at V and 10 bases at J, with 22 bases between. The CDR3 nucleotides are TGTGCCAGCAGCTCTTTTCCCCCCGCGGGCGGTGGAGCTTTCTTT. This codes for CASSSFPPAGGGAFF.

The V call is TRBV15, the J call TRBJ2-3; 11 nucleotides agree with TRBD2. The junction had 0 bases not matched to a gene; V was cut back by 1 base and J by 0 bases. The CDR3 runs 16 residues. Germline CDR1 reads LNHNV; CDR2 reads YYDKDF (reference sequence). The CDR3 nucleotides read TGTGCCACCAGCAGAGGGACTAGCGGGAGCACAGATACGCAGTATTTT. Amino acid sequence: CATSRGTSGSTDTQYF.

The chain employs TRBV7-2 and TRBJ1-2; tentative D call: TRBD1 (6 bases). The germline CDR1 and CDR2 sequences are SGHTA and FQGNSA. The CDR3 is 16 residues long. Trimming took 1 base from V and 6 from J, leaving 18 bases between them. CDR3 nucleotides: TGTGCCAGCAGCTTAGGGTACAGGGCAGTGTCGGATGGCTACACCTTC. Its translation: CASSLGYRAVSDGYTF.

Details on this clone: The junction departs from the called germline gene at one end, perhaps through a read error. This chain connects TRBV29-1 to TRBJ2-6; 9 nucleotides match TRBD1. The CDR3 has 17 amino acids. CDR1 is SQVTM and CDR2 is ANQGSEA in the germline V gene. The CDR3: CSVDRQGETSGANGLTF. CDR3 bases: TGCAGCGTTGACCGACAGGGGGAGACCTCTGGGGCCAACGGCCTGACTTTC.

This clone showed up just once. The CDR3 DNA sequence: TGTGCCAGTAGCTCCCGGGACAGGGGGGGCGAGCAGTACTTC. Translation: CASSSRDRGGEQYF. This chain connects TRBV19 to TRBJ2-7, with TRBD1 matching 11 bases. The trim removed 6 bases at V and 6 bases at J, leaving 7 bases unmatched. The CDR3 consists of 14 residues. The germline CDR1 and CDR2 sequences are LNHDA and SQIVND (reference sequence).

The genes are TRBV19 and TRBJ2-7; D possibly corresponds to TRBD1 (6 bases). This CDR3 is built from 15 residues. The germline V gene has CDR1 LNHDA and CDR2 SQIVND (reference sequence). The germline V and J ends were trimmed by 1 base and 2 bases, with 12 bases remaining between them. The CDR3 DNA reads as TGTGCCAGTAGTATAGGGGCAGGGGCAGCCTACGAGCAGTACTTC. Its protein product is CASSIGAGAAYEQYF.

This chain uses TRBV10-3 with TRBJ2-2; TRBD2 matches at 7 bases. The CDR3 is 13 residues long. V shed 9 bases and J 1 base; nucleotides not matched to a gene: 2. Germline-derived CDR1 and CDR2 are ENHRY and SYGVKD. The CDR3 loop reads CAIRGENTGELFF. CDR3 coding DNA: TGTGCCATACGGGGGGAGAACACCGGGGAGCTGTTTTTT.

The rearrangement links TRBV7-3 to TRBJ1-1; TRBD1 might be the D (5 bases). Germline V lookup: CDR1 SGHTA, CDR2 FQGTGA. The ends were cut back, 5 bases at V and 4 bases at J, with 11 bases in the middle. The CDR3 has 13 amino acids. The CDR3 nucleotides are TGTGCCAGCAGCCCCCTCGGGGGCACTGAAGCTTTCTTT. Translated, it gives CASSPLGGTEAFF. The full variable domain, in which reference TRBV7-3 and TRBJ1-1 provide the parts outside the CDR3, is GAGVSQTPSNKVTEKGKYVELRCDPISGHTALYWYRQSLGQGPEFLIYFQGTGAADDSGLPNDRFFAVRPEGSVSTLKIQRTERGDSAVYLCASSPLGGTEAFFGQGTRLTVV.